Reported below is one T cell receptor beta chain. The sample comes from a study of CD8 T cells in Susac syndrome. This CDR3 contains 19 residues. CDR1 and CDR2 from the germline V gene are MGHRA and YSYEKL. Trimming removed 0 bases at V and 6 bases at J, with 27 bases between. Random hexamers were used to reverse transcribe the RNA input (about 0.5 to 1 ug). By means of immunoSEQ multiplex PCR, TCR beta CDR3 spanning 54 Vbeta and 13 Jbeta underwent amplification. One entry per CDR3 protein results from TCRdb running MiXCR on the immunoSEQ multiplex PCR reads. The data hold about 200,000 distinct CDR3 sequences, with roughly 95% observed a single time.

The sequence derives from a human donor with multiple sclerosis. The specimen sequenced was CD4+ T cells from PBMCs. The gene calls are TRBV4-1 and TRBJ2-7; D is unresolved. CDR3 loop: CASSQDFGMTDGPRSEQYF. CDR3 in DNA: TGCGCCAGCAGCCAAGATTTCGGAATGACGGACGGCCCTCGGAGCGAGCAGTACTTC.